Described below is a single TCR beta chain sequence and its context. This specimen comes from a study of blood T cell repertoires in COVID-19. Study in general: Samples taken during acute and convalescent COVID-19 were collected in the United States, Italy and Spain. T cells, B-cell-depleted T cells, or PBMCs supplied cDNA or gDNA.

In the source study's methods: Estimation of nucleated cell counts relied on the amplification of reference gene primers. Some clones are missing from TCRdb's copy, which holds only in-frame ones; the method was immunoSEQ multiplex PCR. That table is the source of V, J and clone size, and D and trimming were worked out from the DNA. This sample has more than 400,000 clones, with 80% to 90% found just once. From germline, CDR1 is SGHKS and CDR2 YYEKEE (reference sequence). The ends were cut back, 0 bases at V and 3 bases at J, with 7 bases in the middle. The CDR3 is made up of 14 amino acids. The genes are TRBV5-5 and TRBJ2-1, with D perhaps TRBD1 (5 bases). The sequence was collected from a human donor in a cohort sampled during active COVID-19. Sequences were obtained from peripheral blood. CDR3 nucleotides: TGTGCCAGCAGCTTGGACGGACACTACAATGAGCAGTTCTTC. Translated: CASSLDGHYNEQFF.